This T cell receptor beta chain emerged from a study of OX40 agonist ivuxolimab in advanced cancers. Study-level findings and limits: At 0.1 to 3.0 mg/kg and by week 6, clonal expansion occurred in CD4+ and CD8+ blood T cells.

Note on this clone: Its antigen is not known.

Sequenced by immunoSEQ multiplex PCR; TCRdb stores in-frame clones only, minus some. The sample consists of approximately 60,000 clones, 93% of them appearing once. Germline V lookup: CDR1 MNHEY, CDR2 SMNVEV (reference sequence). The CDR3 loop spans 14 amino acids. V lost 5 bases and J 5 bases, leaving 15 bases between the germline ends. The TCR comes from an adult with an advanced solid tumor such as melanoma, head and neck, liver or kidney cancer. This sequence joins TRBV27 and TRBJ2-5; perhaps D is TRBD1 or TRBD2 (5 bases each). The specimen comprised CD4+ or CD8+ T cells sorted from blood, sampled in a trial of the OX40 agonist ivuxolimab. The CDR3 loop reads CASSPKDWDETQYF. The CDR3 nucleotides read TGTGCCAGCAGTCCCAAGGACTGGGACGAGACCCAGTACTTC.